The 20 T cell receptor beta chains listed next were all sequenced from one sample in a study of cytomegalovirus exposure and HLA in healthy donors. The PCR was carried out with 60 Vbeta primers and 13 Jbeta primers. The repertoire was sequenced with immunoSEQ multiplex PCR; TCRdb's copy has only in-frame clones and lacks some. Of 100,000 to 150,000 clones listed, around three quarters are singletons. Source material: PBMCs. These receptors came from a female donor in good health and CMV-seronegative.

The chain couples TRBV6-1 to TRBJ2-7; D is unclear. V was trimmed by 4 bases and J by 10 bases, leaving 14 bases between them. The CDR3 consists of 12 residues. CDR1 MNHNS and CDR2 SASEGT come from the germline V gene. Here the CDR3 DNA reads TGTGCCAGCAGTGTAGGAGCCCCAACCCAGTACTTC. This gives the protein CASSVGAPTQYF.

The chain links TRBV7-2 to TRBJ2-5, with 8 nucleotides matching TRBD1. The length of the CDR3 is 16 residues. The V segment lost 5 bases and the J segment 2 bases; nucleotides outside the gene matches: 10. Germline CDR1 reads SGHTA; CDR2 reads FQGNSA. The CDR3 here is CASSRAGQGLQETQYF. Here the CDR3 DNA reads TGTGCCAGCAGCCGGGCCGGACAGGGATTACAAGAGACCCAGTACTTC.

V gene TRBV25-1 combines with J gene TRBJ2-5, with 8 bases fitting TRBD1. This CDR3 has 14 amino acids. CDR1 and CDR2 (germline): MGHDK, SYGVNS. The ends lost 6 bases at V and 3 bases at J; junction bases unmatched: 6. As DNA, the CDR3 is TGTGCCAGCAGCCCGGACAGGGTAAAAGAGACCCAGTACTTC. The encoded protein is CASSPDRVKETQYF.

This chain links TRBV5-6 with TRBJ2-7, with 10 bases fitting TRBD2. The germline gives CDR1 SGHDT, CDR2 YYEEEE. The CDR3 contains 18 residues. V shed 0 bases, J shed 6 bases, and the junction held 15 bases outside the gene matches. The CDR3 sequence is CASSLAGGGTSVFGEQYF. The CDR3 bases are TGTGCCAGCAGCTTGGCAGGGGGGGGGACTAGCGTCTTTGGCGAGCAGTACTTC.

V usage is TRBV5-1 and J usage is TRBJ1-1; D is possibly TRBD1 (5 bases). CDR1 is SGHRS, CDR2 YFSETQ, per germline. The CDR3 covers 15 residues. With 0 bases removed from V and 0 bases from J, the gap between germline ends came to 9 bases. CDR3 sequence: CASSLAGGVNTEAFF. The CDR3 DNA reads as TGCGCCAGCAGCTTGGCCGGGGGGGTGAACACTGAAGCTTTCTTT. Supplemented by reference TRBV5-1 and TRBJ1-1, the full variable domain reads KAGVTQTPRYLIKTRGQQVTLSCSPISGHRSVSWYQQTPGQGLQFLFEYFSETQRNKGNFPGRFSGRQFSNSRSEMNVSTLELGDSALYLCASSLAGGVNTEAFFGQGTRLTVV.

This clone was seen more than once but under ten times. V usage is TRBV5-1 and J usage is TRBJ1-2; D not certain. The CDR3 loop spans 14 amino acids. Germline V CDR1 and CDR2: SGHRS, YFSETQ. The V and J ends lost 0 bases and 2 bases respectively, with 8 bases between them. The CDR3, as DNA: TGCGCCAGCAGCTTGGACAGACTAAACTATGGCTACACCTTC. Residues: CASSLDRLNYGYTF.

The chain is built from TRBV19 and TRBJ2-4, with D unclear. The V gene's germline CDR1 is LNHDA and CDR2 SQIVND (reference sequence). Trimming left V 6 bases short and J 0 bases short, with 12 bases between. CDR3 length: 15 amino acids. CDR3 in amino acids: CASRTTALAKNIQYF. The CDR3 region has the DNA TGTGCCAGTAGGACAACAGCCTTAGCCAAAAACATTCAGTACTTC.

The chain couples TRBV5-5 to TRBJ1-1, with TRBD1 identical over 9 bases. V gave up 4 bases and J gave up 4 bases; unmatched junction bases: 8. The CDR3 totals 15 residues. The germline V gene has CDR1 SGHKS and CDR2 YYEKEE (reference sequence). The CDR3 DNA reads TGTGCCAGCAGCCGGGGACAGGGAAGTGTCACTGAAGCTTTCTTT. Translating gives CASSRGQGSVTEAFF.

The chain employs TRBV5-4 and TRBJ2-1, with D uncertain. The CDR3 loop spans 15 amino acids. The V gene's germline CDR1 is SGHNT and CDR2 YYREEE (reference sequence). Trimming shortened V by 4 bases and J by 2 bases, and 13 bases separated the two germline ends. The chain's CDR3 is CASSIESFTYNEQFF. CDR3 DNA: TGTGCCAGCAGCATTGAGTCGTTCACCTACAATGAGCAGTTCTTC.

A single count supports this clone. J is TRBJ1-1 and V is TRBV11-3, with D possibly matching TRBD1 (6 bases). V was clipped by 5 bases and J by 8 bases, with 12 bases between them. This CDR3 spans 12 amino acids. Germline lookup yields CDR1 SGHNT and CDR2 YENEEA. The CDR3 reads CASSRPQGEAFF. The CDR3 DNA reads as TGTGCCAGCAGCCGGCCACAGGGCGAAGCTTTCTTT. Full variable domain (remainder filled in from reference TRBV11-3 and TRBJ1-1): EAGVVQSPRYKIIEKKQPVAFWCNPISGHNTLYWYLQNLGQGPELLIRYENEEAVDDSQLPKDRFSAERLKGVDSTLKIQPAELGDSAVYLCASSRPQGEAFFGQGTRLTVV.

The chain couples TRBV30 to TRBJ2-1; tentatively, D is TRBD2 (6 bases). Per germline, CDR1 GTSNPN and CDR2 SVGIG (reference sequence). CDR3 length equals 15 residues. The ends were cut back, 5 bases at V and 8 bases at J, with 22 bases in the middle. The CDR3 DNA follows: TGTGCCTGGGCCACCCCGGTGGGGAGGTGGGATGAGCAGTTCTTC. Translated: CAWATPVGRWDEQFF.

The rearrangement links TRBV7-2 to TRBJ1-2; 7 nucleotides align to TRBD1. The CDR3 has 14 residues. The V segment lost 6 bases and the J segment 8 bases; nucleotides outside the gene matches: 12. The germline CDR1 and CDR2 sequences are SGHTA and FQGNSA. CDR3: CASRIRSLGGGYTF. CDR3 DNA: TGTGCCAGCAGGATTAGATCGCTAGGGGGCGGCTACACCTTC.

Concerning this clone: The junction shows a germline mismatch at one end, possibly a read error. The chain recombines TRBV7-9 with TRBJ2-3; 12 bases match TRBD2. The germline gives CDR1 SEHNR, CDR2 FQNEAQ (reference sequence). This CDR3 comprises 17 residues. CDR3: CSSSLGLAGLLTDTQYF. The CDR3 coding sequence is TGTTCCAGCAGCTTAGGACTAGCGGGACTCCTCACAGATACGCAGTATTTT.

The V and J genes are TRBV9 and TRBJ2-1; 7 positions match TRBD2. The trim removed 4 bases at V and 0 bases at J, leaving 4 bases unmatched. The CDR3 runs to 15 residues. CDR1 is SGDLS, CDR2 YYNGEE, per germline. In DNA form, the CDR3 reads TGTGCCAGCAGCATTAGCGGGCACTCCTACAATGAGCAGTTCTTC. Encoded protein: CASSISGHSYNEQFF.

The chain couples TRBV15 to TRBJ1-2; D is unresolved. CDR1 is LNHNV and CDR2 is YYDKDF in the germline V gene (reference sequence). The CDR3 length is 17 residues. The V and J ends lost 0 bases and 3 bases respectively, with 17 bases between them. The CDR3 loop is CATSRDASTSPHYGYTF. The CDR3 DNA sequence: TGTGCCACCAGCAGAGATGCGTCAACGTCCCCCCACTATGGCTACACCTTC.

This clone was seen only a few times. The rearrangement links TRBV6-1 to TRBJ1-2, with 7 positions matching TRBD1. J lost 8 bases, V lost 2 bases, and 14 bases had no gene match. The CDR3 spans 16 residues. Germline CDR1 is MNHNS and CDR2 is SASEGT. CDR3: CASSESWARTGVGYTF. The CDR3 DNA is TGTGCCAGCAGTGAAAGTTGGGCCAGAACAGGGGTCGGCTACACCTTC.

V and J are TRBV5-6 and TRBJ2-3; D is perhaps TRBD1 (5 bases). The germline V gene has CDR1 SGHDT and CDR2 YYEEEE. Trimming took off 0 bases at V and 2 bases at J, with 13 bases between the two ends. The CDR3 is 16 amino acids. The CDR3 nucleotides read TGTGCCAGCAGCTTGGGAAGGGGCGAGATCACAGATACGCAGTATTTT. This sequence encodes CASSLGRGEITDTQYF.

The V call is TRBV9, the J call TRBJ1-5, with 9 bases matching TRBD1. Germline V gene lookup returns CDR1 SGDLS and CDR2 YYNGEE. CDR3 size: 15 residues. The J segment lost 3 bases and the V segment lost 0 bases, leaving 1 base of the junction unmatched. In DNA form, the CDR3 reads TGTGCCAGCAGCGTAGGGACAGGGGCCAATCAGCCCCAGCATTTT. Protein: CASSVGTGANQPQHF.

This chain links TRBV18 with TRBJ2-3; a possible D gene is TRBD1 (5 bases). The CDR3 is made up of 18 amino acids. The germline gives CDR1 KGHSH, CDR2 LQKENI. The V and J ends lost 0 bases and 2 bases respectively, with 18 bases between them. CDR3 sequence: CASSPPRRRTDNTDTQYF. The CDR3 bases are TGTGCCAGCTCACCACCTCGGCGCAGGACGGACAACACAGATACGCAGTATTTT.

The V and J genes are TRBV7-8 and TRBJ2-2, with a possible D match to TRBD2 (6 bases). The CDR3 contains 16 residues. V lost 5 bases, J lost 3 bases, and 16 bases lay in between. Germline V gives CDR1 SGHVS, CDR2 FQNEAQ. CDR3 DNA: TGTGCCAGCAGCCATAGAACCCGCGGGGACACCGGGGAGCTGTTTTTT. It is translated as CASSHRTRGDTGELFF. The entire variable domain, with the rest obtained from reference TRBV7-8 and TRBJ2-2, is as follows: GAGVSQSPRYKVAKRGQDVALRCDPISGHVSLFWYQQALGQGPEFLTYFQNEAQLDKSGLPSDRFFAERPEGSVSTLKIQRTQQEDSAVYLCASSHRTRGDTGELFFGEGSRLTVL.